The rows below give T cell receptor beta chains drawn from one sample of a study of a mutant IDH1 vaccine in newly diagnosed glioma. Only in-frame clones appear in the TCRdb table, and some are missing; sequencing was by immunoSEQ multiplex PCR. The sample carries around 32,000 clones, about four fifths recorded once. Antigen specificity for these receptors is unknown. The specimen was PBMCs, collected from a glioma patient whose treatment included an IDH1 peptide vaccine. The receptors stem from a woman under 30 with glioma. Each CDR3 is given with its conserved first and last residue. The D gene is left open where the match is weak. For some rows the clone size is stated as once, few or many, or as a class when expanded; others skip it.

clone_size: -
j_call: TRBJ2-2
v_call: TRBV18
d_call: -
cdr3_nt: TGTGCCAGCCCTAACCCAGTCCGGGACTTTGGCGCCGGGGAGCTGTTTTTT
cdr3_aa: CASPNPVRDFGAGELFF

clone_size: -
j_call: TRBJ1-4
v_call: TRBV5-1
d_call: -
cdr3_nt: TGCGCCAGCAGCTCCCAGGGTTCAACTAATGAAAAACTGTTTTTT
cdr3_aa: CASSSQGSTNEKLFF

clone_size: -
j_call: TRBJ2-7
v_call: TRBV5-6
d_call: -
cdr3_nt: TGTGCCAGCAGCTTGGGCCGGGGGTACTCCTACGAGCAGTACTTC
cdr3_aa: CASSLGRGYSYEQYF

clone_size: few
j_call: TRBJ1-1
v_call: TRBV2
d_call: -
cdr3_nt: TGTGCCAGCAGCCACACCCTGAACACTGAAGCTTTCTTT
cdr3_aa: CASSHTLNTEAFF

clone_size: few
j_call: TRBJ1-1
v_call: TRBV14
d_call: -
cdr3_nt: TGTGCCAGCAGCCGTGACAGCCTTCACACTGAAGCTTTCTTT
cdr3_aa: CASSRDSLHTEAFF

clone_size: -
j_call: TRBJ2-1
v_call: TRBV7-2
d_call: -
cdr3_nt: TGTGCCAGCAGCTCAGCCCTCGGTAGCGGAAACTACAATGAGCAGTTCTTC
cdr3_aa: CASSSALGSGNYNEQFF

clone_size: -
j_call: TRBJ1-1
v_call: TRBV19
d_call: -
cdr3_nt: TGTGCCAGTAGTAAAGGGGTTGCCGATGAAGCTTTCTTT
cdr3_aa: CASSKGVADEAFF

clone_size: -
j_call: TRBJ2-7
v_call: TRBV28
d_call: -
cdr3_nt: TGTGCCAGCAGTTTATTGGGACGGAGTGCCTACGAGCAGTACTTC
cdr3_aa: CASSLLGRSAYEQYF

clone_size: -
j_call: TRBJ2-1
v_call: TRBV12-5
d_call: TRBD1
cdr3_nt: TGTGCTAGTGGTTTCGGACAGGGGGCCAATGAGCAGTTCTTC
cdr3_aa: CASGFGQGANEQFF

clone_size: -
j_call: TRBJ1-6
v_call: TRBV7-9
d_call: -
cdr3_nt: TGTGCCAGCAGCTCTAGAGGGGGGGCGGATAATTCACCCCTCCACTTT
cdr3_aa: CASSSRGGADNSPLHF

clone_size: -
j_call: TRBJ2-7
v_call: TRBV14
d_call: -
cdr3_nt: TGTGCCAGCAGCCAGAGCTCCTACGAGCAGTACTTC
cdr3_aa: CASSQSSYEQYF

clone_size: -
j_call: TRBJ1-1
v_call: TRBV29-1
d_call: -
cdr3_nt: TGCAGCGTTCGATTGAACACTGAAGCTTTCTTT
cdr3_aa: CSVRLNTEAFF

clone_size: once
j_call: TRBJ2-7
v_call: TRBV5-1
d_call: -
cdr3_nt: TGCGCCAGCAGCCCCCGCGGCCTCTCCTACGAGCAGTACTTC
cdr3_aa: CASSPRGLSYEQYF

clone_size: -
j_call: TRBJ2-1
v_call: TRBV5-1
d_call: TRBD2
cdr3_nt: TGCGCCAGCAGCTTCCCACGGACTAGCGGGACCTACAATGAGCAGTTCTTC
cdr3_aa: CASSFPRTSGTYNEQFF

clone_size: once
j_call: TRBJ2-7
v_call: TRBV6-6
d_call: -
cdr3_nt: TGTGCCAGCAGCCTACGGGTTAGAAACTACGAGCAGTACTTC
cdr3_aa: CASSLRVRNYEQYF

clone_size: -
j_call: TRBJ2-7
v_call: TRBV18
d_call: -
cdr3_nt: TGTGCCAGCTCTACCCCGGACGGAATCGAGCAGTACTTC
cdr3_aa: CASSTPDGIEQYF

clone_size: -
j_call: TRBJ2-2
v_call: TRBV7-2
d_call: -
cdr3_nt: TGTGCCAGCAGCTGGGGGGTTACCACCGGGGAGCTGTTTTTT
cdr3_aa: CASSWGVTTGELFF

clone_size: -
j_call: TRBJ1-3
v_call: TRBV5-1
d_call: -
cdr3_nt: TGCGCCAGCAGCTTGGCCTCGTCCAGCTCTGGAAACACCATATATTTT
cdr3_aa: CASSLASSSSGNTIYF

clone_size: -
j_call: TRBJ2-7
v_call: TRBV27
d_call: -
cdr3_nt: TGTGCCAGCAGTGGGGGGGGACACCGAGGCTCCTACGAGCAGTACTTC
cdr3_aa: CASSGGGHRGSYEQYF

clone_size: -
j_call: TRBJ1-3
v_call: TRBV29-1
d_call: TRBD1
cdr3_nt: TGCAGCGTTGCGGGACAGGGAGGAGGTGGAAACACCATATATTTT
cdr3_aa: CSVAGQGGGGNTIYF

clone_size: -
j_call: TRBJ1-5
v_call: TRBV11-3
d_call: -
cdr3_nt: TGTGCCAGCCCCCTCACTAGCAATCAGCCCCAGCATTTT
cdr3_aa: CASPLTSNQPQHF

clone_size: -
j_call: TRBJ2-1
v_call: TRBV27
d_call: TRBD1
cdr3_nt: TGTGCCAGCAGTCCCCTTCGGGGACAGCTCAACAATGAGCAGTTCTTC
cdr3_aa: CASSPLRGQLNNEQFF

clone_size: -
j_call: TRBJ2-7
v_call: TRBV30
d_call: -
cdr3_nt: TGTGCCTGGAGTGCTACCAGCTCCTACGAGCAGTACTTC
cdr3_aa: CAWSATSSYEQYF

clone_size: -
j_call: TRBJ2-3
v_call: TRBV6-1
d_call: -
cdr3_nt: TGTGCCAGCAGTGAACTAGCCCGCACAGATACGCAGTATTTT
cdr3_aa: CASSELARTDTQYF

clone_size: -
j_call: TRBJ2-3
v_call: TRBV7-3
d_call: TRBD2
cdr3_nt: TGTGCCAGCACTGCGGGAGGCATCACAGATACGCAGTATTTT
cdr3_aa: CASTAGGITDTQYF

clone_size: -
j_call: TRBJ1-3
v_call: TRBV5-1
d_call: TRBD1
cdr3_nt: TGCGCCAGCAGCTCAACAGGGGCCTCCTCTGGAAACACCATATATTTT
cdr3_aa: CASSSTGASSGNTIYF

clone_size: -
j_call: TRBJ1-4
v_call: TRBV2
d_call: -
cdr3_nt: TGTGCCAGCAGTCACCCGGACACTACTAATGAAAAACTGTTTTTT
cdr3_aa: CASSHPDTTNEKLFF

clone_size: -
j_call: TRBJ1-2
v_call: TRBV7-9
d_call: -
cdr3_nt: TGTGCCAGCATACAGGGTGCAGGTAGCTATGGCTACACCTTC
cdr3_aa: CASIQGAGSYGYTF

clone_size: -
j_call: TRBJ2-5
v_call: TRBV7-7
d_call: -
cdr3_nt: TGTGCTAGCAGCTTATTAGGGGGGGGAGGCCAAGAGACCCAGTACTTC
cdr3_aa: CASSLLGGGGQETQYF

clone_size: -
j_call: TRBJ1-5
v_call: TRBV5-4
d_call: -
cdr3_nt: TGTGCCAGCAGCCGGGGGGGGGTTAGCAATCAGCCCCAGCATTTT
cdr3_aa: CASSRGGVSNQPQHF

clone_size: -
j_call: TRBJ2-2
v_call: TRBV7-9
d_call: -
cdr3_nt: TGTGCCAGCAGCTTAGTTGGGGGCACCGGGGAGCTGTTTTTT
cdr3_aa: CASSLVGGTGELFF

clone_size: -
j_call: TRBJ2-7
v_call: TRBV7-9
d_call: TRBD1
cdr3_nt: TGTGCCAGCAGTCATGCGCCAGGACAGGGTTTTACAGAGCAGTACTTC
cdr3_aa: CASSHAPGQGFTEQYF

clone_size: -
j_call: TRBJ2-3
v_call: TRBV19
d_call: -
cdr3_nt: TGTGCCAGTAGTAGGGTTGGCGGTAGCACAGATACGCAGTATTTT
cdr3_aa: CASSRVGGSTDTQYF

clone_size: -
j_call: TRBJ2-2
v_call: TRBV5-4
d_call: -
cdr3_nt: TGTGCCAGCAGCCCTTCCCGGAACACCGGGGAGCTGTTTTTT
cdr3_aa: CASSPSRNTGELFF

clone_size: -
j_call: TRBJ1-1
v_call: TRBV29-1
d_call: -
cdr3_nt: TGCAGCGGGTGGCGGGTGAACACTGAAGCTTTCTTT
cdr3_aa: CSGWRVNTEAFF

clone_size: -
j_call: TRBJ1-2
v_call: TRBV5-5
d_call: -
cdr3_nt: TGTGCCAGCAGCTTAACGACTGTGAACTATGGCTACACCTTC
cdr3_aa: CASSLTTVNYGYTF